This T cell receptor beta chain emerged from a study of T-cell reconstitution after alpha-beta-depleted transplantation in children. Points from the study as a whole: Newly produced T cells mostly provided counts and TCRbeta diversity after one year, as hyperexpanded clones declined. At around two months after transplant, the alpha-beta T cells were reportedly derived from several hundred expanded clones that came from non-depleted graft cells. Surviving recipient T cells and thymic progenitors underlay high day-60 TCRbeta diversity in some patients.

The library targeted TCRbeta and was prepared with unique molecular identifiers. TCRdb itself ran the PCR reads through MiXCR, one entry per CDR3 protein. The sample lists about 580,000 distinct CDR3 sequences, about 23% occurring once. The germline V gene has CDR1 SGHTA and CDR2 FQGNSA. The ends were cut back, 1 base at V and 8 bases at J, with 14 bases in the middle. The CDR3 loop spans 14 amino acids. With regard to this clonotype: No antigen is known for it.

V gene TRBV7-2 combines with J gene TRBJ1-1, with a weak D call TRBD1 (5 bases). The TCR sequence derives from a boy under three years old who had a stem cell transplant for acute myeloid leukemia, so the T cells may come from the graft donor. The starting material was PBMCs, mostly from graft donor cells, obtained 360 days after TCRalphabeta/CD19-depleted stem cell transplant. CDR3 loop: CASSLGRLTEEAFF. The CDR3 DNA sequence: TGTGCCAGCAGCTTAGGTCGTCTGACAGAAGAAGCTTTCTTT.